These 30 T cell receptor beta chains originate from one sample sequenced in a study of blood T cell repertoires in COVID-19. Data came from immunoSEQ multiplex PCR; TCRdb stores just in-frame clones and leaves some out. This sample has about 21,000 clones; 83% occur once, and the top ten carry 6.7%. Sequences were obtained from peripheral blood. The receptors originated from a human donor in a cohort sampled during active COVID-19.

The V call is TRBV7-2, the J call TRBJ1-1; TRBD1 is a possible D gene (6 bases). Germline values: CDR1 SGHTA, CDR2 FQGNSA. The CDR3 loop spans 15 amino acids. V was trimmed by 5 bases and J by 5 bases, leaving 18 bases between them. Here the CDR3 DNA reads TGTGCCAGCAGCCAGACACAGGGTATTCGAACTGAAGCTTTCTTT. Protein sequence: CASSQTQGIRTEAFF. The full variable domain, its missing parts supplied by reference TRBV7-2 and TRBJ1-1, is GAGVSQSPSNKVTEKGKDVELRCDPISGHTALYWYRQSLGQGLEFLIYFQGNSAPDKSGLPSDRFSAERTGGSVSTLTIQRTQQEDSAVYLCASSQTQGIRTEAFFGQGTRLTVV.

This chain links TRBV5-1 with TRBJ2-1; TRBD1 aligns across 10 bases. V lost 3 bases and J lost 4; bases outside the gene matches: 4. Germline CDR1 SGHRS, CDR2 YFSETQ. There are 15 residues in the CDR3. The CDR3 loop reads CASSWTGGYYNEQFF. The CDR3 DNA sequence: TGCGCCAGCAGCTGGACAGGGGGTTATTACAATGAGCAGTTCTTC.

This clone was seen only a few times. The chain joins TRBV11-3 to TRBJ2-5, with D possibly TRBD1 on 6 matching bases. Germline V gives CDR1 SGHNT, CDR2 YENEEA. The CDR3 has 15 amino acids. Trimming pared 4 bases from V and 4 bases from J, leaving 16 bases between. CDR3 region: CASSSVQGVGETQYF. CDR3 sequence (DNA): TGTGCCAGCAGCTCGGTACAGGGAGTTGGAGAGACCCAGTACTTC.

V is TRBV7-2 and J is TRBJ2-2, with D maybe TRBD2 (7 bases). The CDR3 loop spans 17 amino acids. V was pared by 5 bases and J by 6 bases, with 22 bases between. The germline V gene has CDR1 SGHTA and CDR2 FQGNSA. The chain's CDR3 is CASSHSGVGGRAGELFF. CDR3 sequence (DNA): TGTGCCAGCAGCCATAGCGGAGTGGGGGGGCGGGCCGGGGAGCTGTTTTTT.

The V and J genes are TRBV5-4 and TRBJ1-5, with 10 positions matching TRBD1. V dropped 3 bases and J dropped 4; count of bases not matched to a gene: 7. Germline loops: CDR1 SGHNT, CDR2 YYREEE (reference sequence). The CDR3 sequence is 16 residues long. The CDR3 here is CASSSGDRGPNQPQHF. For the CDR3, the DNA is TGTGCCAGCAGCTCGGGGGACAGGGGCCCTAATCAGCCCCAGCATTTT.

In nucleotides, the CDR3 is TGCGCCAGCAGCCAAGAGGGCCAGGGCTATGGCTACACCTTC. It codes for CASSQEGQGYGYTF. The chain carries TRBV4-3 and TRBJ1-2, with D perhaps matching TRBD1 (5 bases). The V gene lost 0 bases and the J gene lost 4 bases, with 9 bases spanning the gap. This CDR3 comprises 14 residues. Per germline, CDR1 LGHNA and CDR2 YSLEER.

The rearrangement uses TRBV6-5 and TRBJ2-1; tentatively, D is TRBD2 (6 bases). Per germline, CDR1 MNHEY and CDR2 SVGAGI. This CDR3 has 14 amino acids. Trimming shortened V by 5 bases and J by 10 bases, and 18 bases separated the two germline ends. Here the CDR3 reads CASSRGDSVREQFF. CDR3 bases: TGTGCCAGCAGTCGTGGGGACTCCGTCAGGGAGCAGTTCTTC.

This clone showed up just once. This chain uses TRBV18 with TRBJ1-2; 8 bases are shared with TRBD1. J gave up 8 bases and V 5 bases, and 13 bases lay outside the gene matches. The CDR3 has 15 residues. The germline gives CDR1 KGHSH, CDR2 LQKENI. The CDR3 bases are TGTGCCAGCTCATCACGACAGGGGACGACTTTAGGCTACACCTTC. It encodes CASSSRQGTTLGYTF. The whole variable domain, remainder taken from reference TRBV18 and TRBJ1-2, is NAGVMQNPRHLVRRRGQEARLRCSPMKGHSHVYWYRQLPEEGLKFMVYLQKENIIDESGMPKERFSAEFPKEGPSILRIQQVVRGDSAAYFCASSSRQGTTLGYTFGSGTRLTVV.

The chain joins TRBV30 to TRBJ2-2, with D possibly matching TRBD1 (5 bases). The CDR3 loop spans 15 amino acids. The V and J ends lost 0 bases and 1 base respectively, with 9 bases between them. Germline-derived CDR1 and CDR2 are GTSNPN and SVGIG (reference sequence). The CDR3 coding sequence is TGTGCCTGGAGTGTCGGGCAGGGGAACACCGGGGAGCTGTTTTTT. Amino acid sequence: CAWSVGQGNTGELFF.

The V and J genes are TRBV5-1 and TRBJ1-1; 9 nucleotides line up with TRBD1. The CDR3 contains 15 residues. Germline-derived CDR1 and CDR2 are SGHRS and YFSETQ. Losses at the gene ends were 3 bases for V and 3 bases for J; bases not matched to a gene: 6. The CDR3 nucleotides read TGCGCCAGCAGCTGGGGGACAGGGAAGGACACTGAAGCTTTCTTT. Translation: CASSWGTGKDTEAFF.

The chain carries TRBV19 and TRBJ2-7, with 10 bases matching TRBD1. There are 15 residues in the CDR3. Trimming at V came to 3 bases and at J to 3 bases, leaving 5 bases not matched to a gene. Germline assignment: CDR1 LNHDA and CDR2 SQIVND (reference sequence). The CDR3 sequence is CASSIGGTGVYEQYF. Here the CDR3 DNA reads TGTGCCAGTAGTATCGGCGGGACAGGGGTCTACGAGCAGTACTTC. The variable domain in full, with the rest retrieved from reference TRBV19 and TRBJ2-7, is DGGITQSPKYLFRKEGQNVTLSCEQNLNHDAMYWYRQDPGQGLRLIYYSQIVNDFQKGDIAEGYSVSREKKESFPLTVTSAQKNPTAFYLCASSIGGTGVYEQYFGPGTRLTVT.

A single count supports this clone. V is TRBV7-2 and J is TRBJ2-1; 9 bases line up with TRBD1. The CDR3 has 18 residues. Unmatched junction bases numbered 15, after V lost 2 bases and J lost 7 bases. Looked up from germline, CDR1 is SGHTA and CDR2 is FQGNSA. CDR3 residues: CASSLRQTGTGRRNEQFF. CDR3 DNA sequence: TGTGCCAGCAGCTTAAGGCAAACCGGGACAGGGCGCAGGAATGAGCAGTTCTTC.

This chain uses TRBV18 with TRBJ2-4, with D possibly TRBD1 on 6 matching bases. The CDR3 contains 16 residues. Looked up from germline, CDR1 is KGHSH and CDR2 is LQKENI. Trimming removed 4 bases at V and 5 bases at J, with 18 bases between. The CDR3 spells CASSLRTVLHENIQYF. The CDR3, as DNA: TGTGCCAGCTCACTACGGACAGTATTACATGAAAACATTCAGTACTTC.

The V and J genes are TRBV7-9 and TRBJ1-1; 7 nucleotides align to TRBD1. CDR3 length equals 15 residues. Per the germline V gene, CDR1 is SEHNR and CDR2 is FQNEAQ (reference sequence). V dropped 5 bases and J dropped 1; count of bases not matched to a gene: 7. The chain's CDR3 is CASSLQGLGNTEAFF. DNA of the CDR3: TGTGCCAGCAGCCTACAGGGGTTAGGGAACACTGAAGCTTTCTTT.

This chain links TRBV3-1 (or the pseudogene TRBV3-2) with TRBJ2-5; D gene unclear. The germline V gene has CDR1 LGHDT and CDR2 YNNKEL (reference sequence). Trimming removed 0 bases from V and 5 bases from J, with 13 bases in between. The CDR3 has 15 residues. The CDR3 protein is CASSQDVSAVETQYF. In DNA, the CDR3 is TGTGCCAGCAGCCAAGATGTCAGCGCGGTGGAGACCCAGTACTTC.

The chain recombines TRBV5-8 with TRBJ1-4, with 10 bases identical to TRBD1. The ends lost 2 bases at V and 5 bases at J; junction bases unmatched: 3. The CDR3 extends over 15 amino acids. Germline V lookup: CDR1 SGHTS, CDR2 YDEGEE. Written as DNA, the CDR3 is TGTGCCAGCAGCTTCGGGACAGGGGTAAATGAAAAACTGTTTTTT. It encodes CASSFGTGVNEKLFF.

V gene TRBV6-1 combines with J gene TRBJ2-7, with 9 bases aligning to TRBD1. The CDR3 length is 15 residues. J lost 6 bases, V lost 3 bases, and 9 bases had no gene match. Germline assignment: CDR1 MNHNS and CDR2 SASEGT. The CDR3 nucleotides read TGTGCCAGCAGTGAGCGGGACAGGGTAACGGCCGAGCAGTACTTC. As protein: CASSERDRVTAEQYF.

The table lists this clone with a count of one. The chain uses TRBV11-2 and TRBJ2-7; D is ambiguous. Germline-derived CDR1 and CDR2 are SGHAT and FQNNGV. This CDR3 spans 13 amino acids. The germline V and J ends were trimmed by 5 bases and 1 base, with 9 bases remaining between them. The CDR3, as DNA: TGTGCCAGCAGCGTCTCGGAGTCCTACGAGCAGTACTTC. Its translation is CASSVSESYEQYF.

The rearrangement uses TRBV9 and TRBJ2-1; no clear D. The V and J ends lost 0 bases and 1 base respectively, with 8 bases between them. This CDR3 contains 15 residues. Germline V gives CDR1 SGDLS, CDR2 YYNGEE. DNA for the CDR3: TGTGCCAGCAGCGTAGATCACCTATCCTACAATGAGCAGTTCTTC. Translation: CASSVDHLSYNEQFF.

The chain employs TRBV7-6 and TRBJ2-2; D call uncertain. The V gene's germline CDR1 is SGHVS and CDR2 FNYEAQ. V was cut by 0 bases and J by 6 bases, with 11 bases left in between. CDR3 length: 15 residues. DNA for the CDR3: TGTGCCAGCAGCTTAGCGCCGGGTTCTGCCGGGGAGCTGTTTTTT. The encoded protein is CASSLAPGSAGELFF.

The gene calls are TRBV5-6 and TRBJ1-6, with D perhaps matching TRBD1 (6 bases). Per germline, CDR1 SGHDT and CDR2 YYEEEE. Trimming left V 1 base short and J 0 bases short, with 8 bases between. The CDR3 covers 16 residues. CDR3 bases: TGTGCCAGCAGCTTGAGGGGGAGCTCCTATAATTCACCCCTCCACTTT. It codes for CASSLRGSSYNSPLHF.

This chain links TRBV5-1 with TRBJ2-7; 7 nucleotides line up with TRBD1. J gave up 2 bases and V 3 bases, and 8 bases lay outside the gene matches. Per the germline V gene, CDR1 is SGHRS and CDR2 is YFSETQ. The CDR3 covers 15 residues. This CDR3 is CASSWGTADTYEQYF. The CDR3 DNA reads TGCGCCAGCAGCTGGGGGACAGCAGATACCTACGAGCAGTACTTC.

The rearrangement uses TRBV19 and TRBJ1-1; no definite D call. The CDR3 totals 17 residues. The V gene's germline CDR1 is LNHDA and CDR2 SQIVND (reference sequence). V lost 4 bases and J 0 bases, leaving 18 bases between the germline ends. The DNA of the CDR3 is TGTGCCAGTAGTACACCCTTAGGAGGATTAATGAACACTGAAGCTTTCTTT. Its translation is CASSTPLGGLMNTEAFF.

V is TRBV12-5 and J is TRBJ1-5; D uncertain. V shed 4 bases and J shed 5 bases, with 3 bases lying between them. The CDR3 spans 11 residues. Germline V gene data show CDR1 as LGHNT and CDR2 as FRNRAP. CDR3 region: CASGSYQPQHF. CDR3 sequence (DNA): TGTGCTAGTGGTTCCTATCAGCCCCAGCATTTT.

This chain connects TRBV7-6 to TRBJ2-3, with TRBD2 identical over 13 bases. The ends lost 8 bases at V and 4 bases at J; junction bases unmatched: 6. Looked up from germline, CDR1 is SGHVS and CDR2 is FNYEAQ. The CDR3 extends over 15 amino acids. CDR3: CASARTSGSPDTQYF. The CDR3 coding sequence is TGTGCCAGCGCCAGGACTAGCGGGAGCCCAGATACGCAGTATTTT.

The chain combines TRBV6-1 with TRBJ1-2; a weak D match, TRBD1 (5 bases). The germline gives CDR1 MNHNS, CDR2 SASEGT. Trimming removed 0 bases from V and 6 bases from J, with 14 bases in between. This CDR3 is 15 amino acids long. The CDR3 bases are TGTGCCAGCAGTGAAGCGGGGGGGAGAGCTAATGGCTACACCTTC. The encoded protein is CASSEAGGRANGYTF.

This chain links TRBV30 with TRBJ1-4; TRBD1 is a possible D gene (5 bases). Germline-derived CDR1 and CDR2 are GTSNPN and SVGIG (reference sequence). Trimming removed 1 base from V and 8 bases from J, with 17 bases in between. The CDR3 is 15 amino acids. In nucleotides, the CDR3 is TGTGCCTGGAGTGACGGGGGACTTCAGCGGGAAAAACTGTTTTTT. Its translation: CAWSDGGLQREKLFF.

J is TRBJ1-1 and V is TRBV12-3 or TRBV12-4; D gene ambiguous. Deletions cut 2 bases from V and 0 bases from J, with 4 bases between. The CDR3 is made up of 13 amino acids. CDR3 region: CASSLLVNTEAFF. The CDR3 region has the DNA TGTGCCAGCAGTTTACTTGTGAACACTGAAGCTTTCTTT.

The count of this clone is one. The V and J genes are TRBV24-1 and TRBJ2-7; D ambiguous. CDR3 length: 15 residues. CDR1 and CDR2 (germline): KGHDR, SFDVKD. The V and J ends lost 4 bases and 4 bases respectively, with 16 bases between them. The CDR3 DNA reads as TGTGCCACCAGTGAATCCACCGGGTTGTCATACGAGCAGTACTTC. Translated: CATSESTGLSYEQYF.

This clone has a handful of counts. The CDR3 region is CSVEEGLGRQVGNTIYF. CDR3 sequence (DNA): TGCAGCGTTGAAGAGGGGCTAGGGCGGCAGGTCGGAAACACCATATATTTT. This rearrangement joins TRBV29-1 to TRBJ1-3, with a tentative D call TRBD1 (5 bases). From germline, CDR1 is SQVTM and CDR2 ANQGSEA. This CDR3 has 17 amino acids. Trimming took off 0 bases at V and 4 bases at J, with 19 bases between the two ends.